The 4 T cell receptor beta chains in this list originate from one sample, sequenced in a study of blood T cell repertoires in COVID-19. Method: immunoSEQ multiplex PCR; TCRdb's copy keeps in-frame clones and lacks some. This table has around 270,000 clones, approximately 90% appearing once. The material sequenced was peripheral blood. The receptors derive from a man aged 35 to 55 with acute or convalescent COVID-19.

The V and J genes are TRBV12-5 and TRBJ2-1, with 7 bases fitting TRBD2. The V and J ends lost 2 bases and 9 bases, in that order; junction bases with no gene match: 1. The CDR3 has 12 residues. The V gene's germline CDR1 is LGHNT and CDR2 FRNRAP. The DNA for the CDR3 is TGTGCTAGTGGTTTGTGGGGGGGTGAGCAGTTCTTC. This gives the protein CASGLWGGEQFF.

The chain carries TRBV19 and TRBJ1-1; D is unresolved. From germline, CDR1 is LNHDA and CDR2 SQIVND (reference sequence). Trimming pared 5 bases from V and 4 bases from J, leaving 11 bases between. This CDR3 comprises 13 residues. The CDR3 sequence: CASSPRGGTEAFF. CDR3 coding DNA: TGTGCCAGTAGTCCCCGTGGAGGCACTGAAGCTTTCTTT.

The CDR3 DNA reads TGCAGTGCTAGTAGGCCCGGACAGGTCAACAATGAGCAGTTCTTC. Its translation is CSASRPGQVNNEQFF. The chain joins TRBV20-1 to TRBJ2-1, with 7 bases lining up with TRBD1. V lost 3 bases, J lost 5 bases, and 10 bases stayed unmatched. Germline CDR1 reads DFQATT; CDR2 reads SNEGSKA (reference sequence). This CDR3 contains 15 residues.

The CDR3 sequence: CASSLPFPGQGRSQHF. The CDR3 region has the DNA TGTGCCAGCAGCTTACCTTTTCCGGGACAGGGAAGAAGCCAGCATTTT. The rearrangement links TRBV7-6 to TRBJ1-5; TRBD1 agrees at 9 bases. The trim removed 2 bases at V and 12 bases at J, leaving 14 bases unmatched. CDR1 is SGHVS and CDR2 is FNYEAQ in the germline V gene. The CDR3 is 16 residues long.